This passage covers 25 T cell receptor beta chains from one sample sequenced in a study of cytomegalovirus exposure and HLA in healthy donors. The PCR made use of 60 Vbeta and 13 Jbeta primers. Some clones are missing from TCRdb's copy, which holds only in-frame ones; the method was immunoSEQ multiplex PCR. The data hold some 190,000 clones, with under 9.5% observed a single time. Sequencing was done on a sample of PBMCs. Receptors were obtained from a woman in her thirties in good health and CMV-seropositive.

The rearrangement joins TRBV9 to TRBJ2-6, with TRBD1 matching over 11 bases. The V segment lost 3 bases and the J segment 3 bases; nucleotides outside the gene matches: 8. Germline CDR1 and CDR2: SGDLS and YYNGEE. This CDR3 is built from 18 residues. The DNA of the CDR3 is TGTGCCAGCAGCGCCGGGACAGGGGGAACTTTTGGGGCCAACGTCCTGACTTTC. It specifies CASSAGTGGTFGANVLTF.

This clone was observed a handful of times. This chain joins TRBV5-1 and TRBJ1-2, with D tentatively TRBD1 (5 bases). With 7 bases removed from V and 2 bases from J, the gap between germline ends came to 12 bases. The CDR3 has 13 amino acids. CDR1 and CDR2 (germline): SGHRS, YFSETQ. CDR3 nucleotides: TGCGCCAGCGGCAATACAGGAAACTATGGCTACACCTTC. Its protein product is CASGNTGNYGYTF.

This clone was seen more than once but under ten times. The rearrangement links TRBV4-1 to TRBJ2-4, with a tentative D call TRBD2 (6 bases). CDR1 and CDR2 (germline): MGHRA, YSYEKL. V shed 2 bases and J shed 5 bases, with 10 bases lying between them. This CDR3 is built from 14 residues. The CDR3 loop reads CASSQIGGENIQYF. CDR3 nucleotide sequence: TGCGCCAGCAGCCAAATCGGCGGGGAAAACATTCAGTACTTC.

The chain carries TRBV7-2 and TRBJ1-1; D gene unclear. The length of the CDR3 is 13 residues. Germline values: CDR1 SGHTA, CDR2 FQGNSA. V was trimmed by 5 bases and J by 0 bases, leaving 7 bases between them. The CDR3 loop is CASSPYMNTEAFF. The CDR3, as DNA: TGTGCCAGCAGCCCGTACATGAACACTGAAGCTTTCTTT.

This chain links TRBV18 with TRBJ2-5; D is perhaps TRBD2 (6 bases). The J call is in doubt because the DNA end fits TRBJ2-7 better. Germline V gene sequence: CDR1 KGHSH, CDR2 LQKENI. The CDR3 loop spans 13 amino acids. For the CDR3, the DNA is TGTGCCAGCTCACCTGCCTGGGGGGACGAGCAGTACTTC. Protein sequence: CASSPAWGDEQYF.

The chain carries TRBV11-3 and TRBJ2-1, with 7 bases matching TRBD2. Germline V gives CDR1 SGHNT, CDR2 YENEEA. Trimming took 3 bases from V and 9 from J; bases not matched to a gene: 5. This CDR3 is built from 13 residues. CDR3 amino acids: CASSLEIAGEQFF. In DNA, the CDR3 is TGTGCCAGCAGCTTGGAAATAGCGGGTGAGCAGTTCTTC.

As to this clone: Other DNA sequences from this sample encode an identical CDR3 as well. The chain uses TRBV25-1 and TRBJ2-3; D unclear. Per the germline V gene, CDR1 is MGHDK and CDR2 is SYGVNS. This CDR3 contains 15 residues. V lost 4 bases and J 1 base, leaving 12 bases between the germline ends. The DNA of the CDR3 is TGTGCCAGCAGTGCCCGACGGGTACGCACAGATACGCAGTATTTT. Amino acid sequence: CASSARRVRTDTQYF. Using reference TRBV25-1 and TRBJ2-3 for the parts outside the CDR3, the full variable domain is EADIYQTPRYLVIGTGKKITLECSQTMGHDKMYWYQQDPGMELHLIHYSYGVNSTEKGDLSSESTVSRIRTEHFPLTLESARPSHTSQYLCASSARRVRTDTQYFGPGTRLTVL.

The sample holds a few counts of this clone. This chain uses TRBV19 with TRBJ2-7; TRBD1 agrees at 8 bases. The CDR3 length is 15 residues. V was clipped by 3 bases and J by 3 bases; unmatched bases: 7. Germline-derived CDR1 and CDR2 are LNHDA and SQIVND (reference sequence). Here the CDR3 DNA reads TGTGCCAGTAGTATTGGGGGACAGGCCGTCTACGAGCAGTACTTC. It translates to CASSIGGQAVYEQYF.

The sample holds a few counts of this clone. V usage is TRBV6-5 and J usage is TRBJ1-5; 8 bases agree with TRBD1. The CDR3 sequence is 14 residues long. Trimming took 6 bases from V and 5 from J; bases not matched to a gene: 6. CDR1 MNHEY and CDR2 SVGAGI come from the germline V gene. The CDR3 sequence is CASRFKTGDQPQHF. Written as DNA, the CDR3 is TGTGCCAGCAGATTTAAGACAGGGGATCAGCCCCAGCATTTT.

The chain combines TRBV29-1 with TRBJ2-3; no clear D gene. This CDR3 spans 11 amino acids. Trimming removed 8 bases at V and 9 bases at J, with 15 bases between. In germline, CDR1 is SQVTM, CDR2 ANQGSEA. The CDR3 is CSSAKAETQYF. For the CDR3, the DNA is TGCAGCTCTGCCAAGGCGGAGACGCAGTATTTT.

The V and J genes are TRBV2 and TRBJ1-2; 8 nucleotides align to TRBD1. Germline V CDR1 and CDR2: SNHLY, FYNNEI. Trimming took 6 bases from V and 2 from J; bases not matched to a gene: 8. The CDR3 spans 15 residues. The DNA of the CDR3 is TGTGCCAGCAGAGACTTGGGACAGGACAACTATGGCTACACCTTC. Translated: CASRDLGQDNYGYTF.

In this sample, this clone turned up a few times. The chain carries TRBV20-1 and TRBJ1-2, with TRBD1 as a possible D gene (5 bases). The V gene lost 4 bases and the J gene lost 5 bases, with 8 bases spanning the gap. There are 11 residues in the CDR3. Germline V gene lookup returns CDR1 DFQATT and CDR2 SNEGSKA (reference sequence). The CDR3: CSAMTDYGYTF. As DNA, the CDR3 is TGCAGTGCTATGACAGATTATGGCTACACCTTC.

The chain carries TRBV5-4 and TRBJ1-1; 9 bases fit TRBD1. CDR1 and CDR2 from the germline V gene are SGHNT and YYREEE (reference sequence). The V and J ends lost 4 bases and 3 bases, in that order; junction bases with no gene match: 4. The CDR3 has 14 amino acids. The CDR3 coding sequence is TGTGCCAGCAGCCGGGACAGGGCTTACACTGAAGCTTTCTTT. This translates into CASSRDRAYTEAFF.

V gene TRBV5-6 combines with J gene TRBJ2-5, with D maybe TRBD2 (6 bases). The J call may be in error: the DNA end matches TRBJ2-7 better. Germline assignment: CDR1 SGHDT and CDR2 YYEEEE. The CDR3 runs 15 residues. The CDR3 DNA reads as TGTGCCAGCACCTTTGGGACTTTCAGCTCCTACGAGCAGTACTTC. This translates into CASTFGTFSSYEQYF.

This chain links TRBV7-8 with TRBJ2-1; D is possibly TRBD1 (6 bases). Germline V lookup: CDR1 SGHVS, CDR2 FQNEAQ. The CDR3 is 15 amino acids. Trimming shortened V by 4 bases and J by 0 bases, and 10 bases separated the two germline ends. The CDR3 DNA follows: TGTGCCAGCAGCTCTACAGGGAGCTCCTACAATGAGCAGTTCTTC. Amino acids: CASSSTGSSYNEQFF.

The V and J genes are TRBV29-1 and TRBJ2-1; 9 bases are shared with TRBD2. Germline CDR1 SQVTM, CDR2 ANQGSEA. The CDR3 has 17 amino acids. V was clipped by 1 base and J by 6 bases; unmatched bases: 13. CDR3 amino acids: CSVEGLPSGILLNEQFF. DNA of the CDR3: TGCAGCGTTGAAGGTCTGCCTAGCGGGATACTACTCAATGAGCAGTTCTTC.

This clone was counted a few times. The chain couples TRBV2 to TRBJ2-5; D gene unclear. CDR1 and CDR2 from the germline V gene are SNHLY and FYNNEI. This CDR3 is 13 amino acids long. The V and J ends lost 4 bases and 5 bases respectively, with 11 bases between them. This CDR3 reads CASSARIYETQYF. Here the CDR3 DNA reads TGTGCCAGCAGTGCCCGAATCTATGAGACCCAGTACTTC.

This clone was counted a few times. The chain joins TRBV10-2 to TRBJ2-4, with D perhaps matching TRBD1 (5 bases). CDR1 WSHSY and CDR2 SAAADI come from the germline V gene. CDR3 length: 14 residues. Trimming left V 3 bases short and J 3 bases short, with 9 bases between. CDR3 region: CASSDPGRKNIQYF. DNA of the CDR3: TGCGCCAGCAGTGACCCAGGGCGCAAAAACATTCAGTACTTC.

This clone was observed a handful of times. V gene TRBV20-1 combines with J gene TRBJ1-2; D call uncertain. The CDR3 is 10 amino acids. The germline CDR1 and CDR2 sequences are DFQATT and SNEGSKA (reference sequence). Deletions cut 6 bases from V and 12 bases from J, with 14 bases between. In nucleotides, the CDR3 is TGCAGTGCCACCGGAGATCGACACACCTTC. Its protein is CSATGDRHTF.

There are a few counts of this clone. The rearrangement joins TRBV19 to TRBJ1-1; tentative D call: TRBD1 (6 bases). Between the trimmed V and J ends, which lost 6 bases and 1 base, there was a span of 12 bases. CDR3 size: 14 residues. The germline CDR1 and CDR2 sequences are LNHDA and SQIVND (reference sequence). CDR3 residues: CASRGMTGNTEAFF. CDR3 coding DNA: TGTGCCAGTAGGGGAATGACAGGGAACACTGAAGCTTTCTTT.

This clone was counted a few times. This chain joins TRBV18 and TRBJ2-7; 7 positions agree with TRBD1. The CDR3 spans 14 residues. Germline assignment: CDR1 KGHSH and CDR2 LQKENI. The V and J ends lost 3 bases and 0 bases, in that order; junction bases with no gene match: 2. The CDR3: CASSPGQDSYEQYF. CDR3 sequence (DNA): TGTGCCAGCTCACCCGGACAGGACTCCTACGAGCAGTACTTC.

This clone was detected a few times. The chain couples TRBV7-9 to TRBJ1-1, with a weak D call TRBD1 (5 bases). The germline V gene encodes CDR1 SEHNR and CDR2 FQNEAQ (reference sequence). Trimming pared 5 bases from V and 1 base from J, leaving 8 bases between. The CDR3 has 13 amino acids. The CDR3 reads CASSPTGNTEAFF. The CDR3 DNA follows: TGTGCCAGCAGCCCCACAGGGAACACTGAAGCTTTCTTT.

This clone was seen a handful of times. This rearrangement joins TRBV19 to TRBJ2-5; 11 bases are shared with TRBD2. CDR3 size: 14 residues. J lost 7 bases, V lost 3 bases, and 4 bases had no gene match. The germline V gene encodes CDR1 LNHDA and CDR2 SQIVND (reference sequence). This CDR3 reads CASSMSGTSGTQYF. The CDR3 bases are TGTGCCAGTAGTATGTCCGGGACTAGCGGGACCCAGTACTTC.

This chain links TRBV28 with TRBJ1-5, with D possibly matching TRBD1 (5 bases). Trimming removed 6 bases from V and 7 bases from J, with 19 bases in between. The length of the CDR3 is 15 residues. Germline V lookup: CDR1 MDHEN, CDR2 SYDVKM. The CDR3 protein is CASSPPRVNGQPQHF. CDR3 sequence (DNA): TGTGCCAGCAGCCCACCCAGGGTCAACGGACAGCCCCAGCATTTT.

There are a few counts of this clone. The CDR3 bases are TGTGCCAGCTACACGTCTGGGGCCAACGTCCTGACTTTC. This sequence encodes CASYTSGANVLTF. The genes are TRBV2 and TRBJ2-6; D call uncertain. Germline assignment: CDR1 SNHLY and CDR2 FYNNEI. V gave up 8 bases and J gave up 1 base, with 6 bases separating them. This CDR3 contains 13 residues.